Following are 22 T cell receptor beta chains from one sample sequenced in a study of sequential checkpoint blockade in melanoma (dated by TCRdb to between 2018 and 2020). Read against the paper, the sample's treatment or condition label means: randomized to nivolumab then ipilimumab (arm A) or the reverse (arm B). Preparation of the library involved the immunoSEQ multiplex PCR assay. TCRdb obtained this table from immuneACCESS and retained in-frame rearrangements with V and J assigned. These tables miss some clones; where compared with another copy, unresolved V genes account for less than half of the shortfall, and the remainder is unexplained. Present in this sample are about 11,000 clones, about 30% of which were seen just once. The top ten clonotypes cover 20% to 30% of the sample. Specimen: tumor tissue (inferred from file names), collected from a patient given nivolumab and ipilimumab in sequence. The receptors were sampled from a human donor with melanoma.

The chain uses TRBV6-8 and TRBJ1-1, with a tentative D call TRBD1 (5 bases). V lost 2 bases and J 3 bases, leaving 13 bases between the germline ends. The CDR3 is 15 amino acids. Germline V lookup: CDR1 MNHGY, CDR2 SAAAGT. The CDR3 sequence: CASSYSWQGDTEAFF. The DNA of the CDR3 is TGTGCCAGCAGTTACAGTTGGCAGGGTGACACTGAAGCTTTCTTT.

CDR3 sequence (DNA): TGTGCCTGGAGGGGACAGGGATCCTACAATGAGCAGTTCTTC. Amino acids: CAWRGQGSYNEQFF. The rearrangement joins TRBV30 to TRBJ2-1; 9 positions agree with TRBD1. With 3 bases clipped from V and 1 base from J, the junction kept 1 base outside the gene matches. Germline V gene data show CDR1 as GTSNPN and CDR2 as SVGIG (reference sequence). The CDR3 has 14 amino acids. The entire variable domain, with the rest obtained from reference TRBV30 and TRBJ2-1, is as follows: SQTIHQWPATLVQPVGSPLSLECTVEGTSNPNLYWYRQAAGRGLQLLFYSVGIGQISSEVPQNLSASRPQDRQFILSSKKLLLSDSGFYLCAWRGQGSYNEQFFGPGTRLTVL.

This clone has a handful of counts. V and J are TRBV6-8 and TRBJ2-2; TRBD1 matches 7 bases. CDR1 is MNHGY and CDR2 is SAAAGT in the germline V gene. This CDR3 is built from 15 residues. V lost 6 bases to trimming and J lost 2 bases; unmatched junction nucleotides: 6. For the CDR3, the DNA is TGTGCCAGCAGGCCGAGACAGGGAAACACCGGGGAGCTGTTTTTT. It yields the protein CASRPRQGNTGELFF.

J is TRBJ2-3 and V is TRBV30, with D unresolved. Per germline, CDR1 GTSNPN and CDR2 SVGIG (reference sequence). The CDR3 contains 13 residues. V was shortened by 1 base and J by 2 bases, with 7 bases between the two germline ends. The CDR3 loop is CAWSGGVTDTQYF. For the CDR3, the DNA is TGTGCCTGGAGTGGGGGTGTCACAGATACGCAGTATTTT.

This clone was observed at least ten times. The rearrangement joins TRBV11-3 to TRBJ2-3; the match to TRBD2 covers 8 bases. V lost 2 bases to trimming and J lost 5 bases; unmatched junction nucleotides: 12. The CDR3 loop spans 17 amino acids. Looked up from germline, CDR1 is SGHNT and CDR2 is YENEEA. CDR3 amino acids: CASSLPPGAGGKDTQYF. The CDR3 DNA reads TGTGCCAGCAGCTTACCCCCTGGGGCGGGGGGTAAAGATACGCAGTATTTT.

The chain joins TRBV5-1 to TRBJ1-1, with 9 bases identical to TRBD1. The CDR3 runs to 14 residues. J was trimmed by 6 bases and V by 5 bases; bases with no gene match: 8. CDR1 SGHRS and CDR2 YFSETQ come from the germline V gene. The CDR3 spells CASSDTGGASEAFF. The CDR3 nucleotides read TGCGCCAGCAGTGATACAGGGGGCGCGTCTGAAGCTTTCTTT.

This clone was observed at least ten times. The chain combines TRBV11-3 with TRBJ1-2; D is unclear. The CDR3 spans 14 residues. V lost 0 bases, J lost 7 bases, and 12 bases lay in between. Germline V gene data show CDR1 as SGHNT and CDR2 as YENEEA. CDR3 sequence (DNA): TGTGCCAGCAGCTTAGACTCCTTTTCAGGTGGCTACACCTTC. Its protein product is CASSLDSFSGGYTF.

The chain links TRBV19 to TRBJ1-4, with 8 bases aligning to TRBD1. V was pared by 10 bases and J by 6 bases, with 7 bases of the junction left unmatched. Germline V gene lookup returns CDR1 LNHDA and CDR2 SQIVND (reference sequence). There are 13 residues in the CDR3. The CDR3 nucleotides read TGTGCCACTAACAGGGGGAGGCATGAAAAACTGTTTTTT. Amino acids: CATNRGRHEKLFF.

CDR3 DNA: TGTGCCAGCAGTTCGGGACAGGGCGACACTGAAGCTTTCTTT. This codes for CASSSGQGDTEAFF. This chain joins TRBV6-8 and TRBJ1-1; TRBD1 agrees at 9 bases. CDR1 is MNHGY and CDR2 is SAAAGT in the germline V gene. V trimming: 4 bases; J trimming: 3 bases; junction bases outside the gene matches: 3. This CDR3 is built from 14 residues.

This clone was found a few times. V is TRBV6-8 and J is TRBJ2-1; TRBD2 aligns across 11 bases. Germline V gives CDR1 MNHGY, CDR2 SAAAGT. The trim removed 6 bases at V and 3 bases at J, leaving 4 bases unmatched. The CDR3 is made up of 15 amino acids. In nucleotides, the CDR3 is TGTGCCAGCAGAACCGGACTAGCGGGCTACAATGAGCAGTTCTTC. Protein product: CASRTGLAGYNEQFF.

The chain has TRBV5-1 and TRBJ2-1; D might be TRBD2 (5 bases). The germline V and J ends were trimmed by 3 bases and 2 bases, with 15 bases remaining between them. The CDR3 has 16 residues. Per the germline V gene, CDR1 is SGHRS and CDR2 is YFSETQ. The CDR3 DNA sequence: TGCGCCAGCAGCTCCTCTAGCCAGGCAGCCTACAATGAGCAGTTCTTC. Protein: CASSSSSQAAYNEQFF.

The chain recombines TRBV11-3 with TRBJ2-7; D is possibly TRBD2 (6 bases). The CDR3 spans 15 residues. The V end was cut by 3 bases, the J end by 5 bases, with 17 bases between. The germline V gene has CDR1 SGHNT and CDR2 YENEEA. CDR3 nucleotides: TGTGCCAGCAGCTTGAACCCCGGGACTCCAAACGAGCAGTACTTC. Protein sequence: CASSLNPGTPNEQYF.

The chain links TRBV6-8 to TRBJ1-1; possibly TRBD1 for D (6 bases). The ends were cut back, 6 bases at V and 3 bases at J, with 14 bases in the middle. The CDR3 extends over 14 amino acids. The germline gives CDR1 MNHGY, CDR2 SAAAGT. The CDR3 coding sequence is TGTGCCAGCAGCCCGGACAGATATCACACTGAAGCTTTCTTT. Translated, it gives CASSPDRYHTEAFF.

There are a few counts of this clone. The chain has TRBV7-4 and TRBJ2-7, with TRBD2 as a possible D gene (6 bases). Germline V lookup: CDR1 SGHVT, CDR2 SQSDAQ. The CDR3 length is 15 residues. Trimming stripped 5 bases from V and 0 bases from J, with 14 bases between. The CDR3 spells CASSGGVASSYEQYF. CDR3 coding DNA: TGTGCCAGCAGCGGAGGGGTAGCATCCTCCTACGAGCAGTACTTC. The full variable domain, rest sourced from reference TRBV7-4 and TRBJ2-7, is GAGVSQSPRYKVAKRGRDVALRCDSISGHVTLYWYRQTLGQGSEVLTYSQSDAQRDKSGRPSGRFSAERPERSVSTLKIQRTEQGDSAVYLCASSGGVASSYEQYFGPGTRLTVT.

This clone was counted only a few times. V gene TRBV9 combines with J gene TRBJ2-1; 8 bases match TRBD1. Unmatched junction bases numbered 10, after V lost 5 bases and J lost 6 bases. The CDR3 consists of 15 residues. In germline, CDR1 is SGDLS, CDR2 YYNGEE. CDR3 in amino acids: CASSDRQGAFNEQFF. Written as DNA, the CDR3 is TGTGCCAGCAGTGATCGGCAGGGGGCTTTCAATGAGCAGTTCTTC.

This chain joins TRBV30 and TRBJ1-1; D unresolved. CDR3 length equals 14 residues. Looked up from germline, CDR1 is GTSNPN and CDR2 is SVGIG (reference sequence). V lost 2 bases and J 1 base, leaving 11 bases between the germline ends. The CDR3 protein is CAWSPGVPNTEAFF. CDR3 DNA: TGTGCCTGGAGTCCCGGGGTGCCGAACACTGAAGCTTTCTTT.

The rearrangement links TRBV19 to TRBJ1-2, with TRBD1 identical over 9 bases. With 4 bases clipped from V and 4 bases from J, the junction kept 7 bases outside the gene matches. This CDR3 is 15 amino acids long. From germline, CDR1 is LNHDA and CDR2 SQIVND (reference sequence). CDR3 sequence reads: CASSTTTGGLYGYTF. The CDR3 bases are TGTGCCAGTAGTACCACGACAGGGGGTCTCTATGGCTACACCTTC.

V usage is TRBV29-1 and J usage is TRBJ2-7; D remains unclear. The CDR3 totals 13 residues. Germline V lookup: CDR1 SQVTM, CDR2 ANQGSEA. Trimming stripped 4 bases from V and 2 bases from J, with 12 bases between. CDR3: CSVVYSYPYEQYF. In nucleotides, the CDR3 is TGCAGCGTTGTATACAGTTACCCCTACGAGCAGTACTTC.

V is TRBV18 and J is TRBJ1-5, with unresolved D. Germline loops: CDR1 KGHSH, CDR2 LQKENI. V lost 2 bases to trimming and J lost 7 bases, with 9 bases between them. The CDR3 covers 13 residues. The chain's CDR3 is CASSPGGGQPQHF. The CDR3 coding sequence is TGTGCCAGCTCACCAGGTGGAGGACAGCCCCAGCATTTT.

V and J are TRBV6-8 and TRBJ1-6; D remains unclear. Trimming pared 2 bases from V and 5 bases from J, leaving 10 bases between. The CDR3 is 15 amino acids. Germline V lookup: CDR1 MNHGY, CDR2 SAAAGT. The CDR3: CASSYGNRNNSPLHF. CDR3 DNA sequence: TGTGCCAGCAGTTACGGGAACCGTAATAATTCACCCCTCCACTTT.

By share of the sample, this clone is medium-sized. For the CDR3, the DNA is TGTGCCAGCAGCTTGGTCGGGACAGGGAATGGCTACACCTTC. Translated: CASSLVGTGNGYTF. The rearrangement joins TRBV11-3 to TRBJ1-2, with 9 bases identical to TRBD1. CDR1 is SGHNT and CDR2 is YENEEA in the germline V gene. The V gene end was trimmed by 3 bases and the J gene end by 6 bases; junction bases not matched to a gene: 5. The CDR3 covers 14 residues.

There are a few counts of this clone. CDR3 sequence (DNA): TGTGCCAGCAGCTTGCGAGGGCCAAAGACAGATACGCAGTATTTT. This sequence encodes CASSLRGPKTDTQYF. This chain links TRBV11-3 with TRBJ2-3; D perhaps matches TRBD2 (5 bases). Germline V lookup: CDR1 SGHNT, CDR2 YENEEA. Trimming shortened V by 3 bases and J by 3 bases, and 13 bases separated the two germline ends. The CDR3 is 15 amino acids. The entire variable domain, with the rest obtained from reference TRBV11-3 and TRBJ2-3, is as follows: EAGVVQSPRYKIIEKKQPVAFWCNPISGHNTLYWYLQNLGQGPELLIRYENEEAVDDSQLPKDRFSAERLKGVDSTLKIQPAELGDSAVYLCASSLRGPKTDTQYFGPGTRLTVL.